The next 24 T cell receptor beta chains were all read from a single sample in a study of shared clonotypes between healthy human individuals. This table comes from immunoSEQ multiplex PCR, and its TCRdb copy is limited to in-frame clones, with some not included. The data show about 2.4 million clones, 93% seen once. Sequencing was carried out using naive CD4+ T cells from PBMCs. Specified subset: CD45RA+ positively selected. Every receptor here comes from a man younger than 30 in good health. Some clones in this sample may be carry-over from other donors' samples.

This clone was observed a single time. This chain connects TRBV5-1 to TRBJ2-4; D assignment may be TRBD1 or TRBD2 (5 bases each). The CDR3 length is 15 residues. Trimming left V 1 base short and J 6 bases short, with 14 bases between. Germline CDR1 SGHRS, CDR2 YFSETQ. DNA for the CDR3: TGCGCCAGCAGCTTGTCCCCGGGGCAGACAAACATTCAGTACTTC. Amino acids: CASSLSPGQTNIQYF. The full variable domain, completed using reference TRBV5-1 and TRBJ2-4, is KAGVTQTPRYLIKTRGQQVTLSCSPISGHRSVSWYQQTPGQGLQFLFEYFSETQRNKGNFPGRFSGRQFSNSRSEMNVSTLELGDSALYLCASSLSPGQTNIQYFGAGTRLSVL.

The V and J genes are TRBV27 and TRBJ2-6; TRBD2 matches 7 bases. Per germline, CDR1 MNHEY and CDR2 SMNVEV (reference sequence). There are 16 residues in the CDR3. Losses at the gene ends were 0 bases for V and 2 bases for J; bases not matched to a gene: 1. The CDR3 sequence: CASSLSGRAGANVLTF. The DNA of the CDR3 is TGTGCCAGCAGTTTATCGGGGAGGGCTGGGGCCAACGTCCTGACTTTC.

The chain joins TRBV7-2 to TRBJ2-1; D is perhaps TRBD2 (5 bases). CDR3 size: 14 residues. V dropped 5 bases and J dropped 9 bases, with 17 bases sitting between them. The V gene's germline CDR1 is SGHTA and CDR2 FQGNSA. The CDR3 sequence is CASSPIRGRGEQFF. The CDR3, as DNA: TGTGCCAGCAGCCCCATCCGGGGTCGGGGTGAGCAGTTCTTC.

The chain combines TRBV4-1 with TRBJ2-5; D remains ambiguous. The CDR3 extends over 16 amino acids. Trimming cost V 0 bases and J 4 bases, with 15 bases left between them. The V gene's germline CDR1 is MGHRA and CDR2 YSYEKL. CDR3: CASSQEARHGRETQYF. In DNA form, the CDR3 reads TGCGCCAGCAGCCAAGAGGCTCGGCACGGTCGAGAGACCCAGTACTTC.

V gene TRBV4-3 combines with J gene TRBJ1-6; D may be TRBD1 (5 bases). The length of the CDR3 is 15 residues. The V end lost 5 bases, the J end lost 7 bases, and 15 bases lay between the germline ends. Germline CDR1 reads LGHNA; CDR2 reads YSLEER. Here the CDR3 DNA reads TGCGCCAGCAGCAGTCAGGGACTGAGCAATTCACCCCTCCACTTT. Protein product: CASSSQGLSNSPLHF.

The chain joins TRBV2 to TRBJ1-4, with D possibly matching TRBD1 (6 bases). V was clipped by 7 bases and J by 7 bases, with 19 bases between them. In germline, CDR1 is SNHLY, CDR2 FYNNEI. The CDR3 is 15 residues long. The CDR3 is CASTPGAISSEKLFF. CDR3 sequence (DNA): TGTGCCAGCACCCCAGGGGCGATCTCTAGTGAAAAACTGTTTTTT.

The rearrangement uses TRBV5-4 and TRBJ2-3; 9 nucleotides align to TRBD2. The CDR3 consists of 18 residues. V was clipped by 0 bases and J by 1 base; unmatched bases: 9. CDR1 SGHNT and CDR2 YYREEE come from the germline V gene (reference sequence). The CDR3 spells CASSLAVGAGGGTDTQYF. For the CDR3, the DNA is TGTGCCAGCAGCTTGGCAGTCGGGGCGGGAGGGGGCACAGATACGCAGTATTTT.

This sequence joins TRBV7-9 and TRBJ1-1; D ambiguous. CDR1 SEHNR and CDR2 FQNEAQ come from the germline V gene (reference sequence). This CDR3 has 13 residues. V was trimmed by 5 bases and J by 3 bases, leaving 10 bases between them. CDR3 protein: CASSDGRYTEAFF. CDR3 in DNA: TGTGCCAGCAGCGACGGAAGGTACACTGAAGCTTTCTTT.

This chain uses TRBV28 with TRBJ2-3; D is undetermined. CDR1 is MDHEN, CDR2 SYDVKM, per germline. V gave up 7 bases and J gave up 4 bases, with 12 bases separating them. This CDR3 is built from 13 residues. For the CDR3, the DNA is TGTGCCAGCACCGATCCGAGTGCAGATACGCAGTATTTT. Translating it yields CASTDPSADTQYF.

The DNA of the CDR3 is TGTGCCAGCAGTGATCGGCTTCATTGGGGCACAGATACGCAGTATTTT. Translated, it gives CASSDRLHWGTDTQYF. This sequence joins TRBV6-1 and TRBJ2-3, with no clear D. V lost 3 bases and J lost 1, with 14 bases in between. CDR3 size: 16 residues. Germline CDR1 reads MNHNS; CDR2 reads SASEGT.

The rearrangement joins TRBV7-9 to TRBJ2-2, with TRBD1 matching over 8 bases. This CDR3 region has 17 residues. Per germline, CDR1 SEHNR and CDR2 FQNEAQ (reference sequence). J gave up 4 bases and V 5 bases, and 12 bases lay outside the gene matches. The CDR3 loop reads CASSHPGTGIFTGELFF. CDR3 nucleotides: TGTGCCAGCAGCCACCCCGGGACAGGTATTTTCACCGGGGAGCTGTTTTTT.

With respect to this clone: Within the sample, other DNA sequences also encode this same CDR3. The genes are TRBV5-1 and TRBJ2-5; 8 bases map to TRBD2. V shed 0 bases and J 5 bases; nucleotides not matched to a gene: 6. There are 15 residues in the CDR3. Looked up from germline, CDR1 is SGHRS and CDR2 is YFSETQ. DNA of the CDR3: TGCGCCAGCAGCTTGGTGGCGGGAGGAGGGGAGACCCAGTACTTC. Protein: CASSLVAGGGETQYF.

The rearrangement links TRBV28 to TRBJ2-7; 8 bases agree with TRBD1. J lost 3 bases, V lost 6 bases, and 10 bases had no gene match. Per the germline V gene, CDR1 is MDHEN and CDR2 is SYDVKM. CDR3 length: 15 residues. DNA of the CDR3: TGTGCCAGCAGCACACCGCAGGGGGCTTTCTACGAGCAGTACTTC. It is translated as CASSTPQGAFYEQYF.

This clone was recorded once. This sequence joins TRBV5-8 and TRBJ1-1; possibly TRBD1 for D (5 bases). Germline V gives CDR1 SGHTS, CDR2 YDEGEE. This CDR3 spans 16 amino acids. With 3 bases removed from V and 3 bases from J, the gap between germline ends came to 18 bases. Here the CDR3 DNA reads TGTGCCAGCAGCTCGAGGTACACCGGGGGGGACACTGAAGCTTTCTTT. It codes for CASSSRYTGGDTEAFF. The full variable domain, completed using reference TRBV5-8 and TRBJ1-1, is EAGVTQSPTHLIKTRGQQATLRCSPISGHTSVYWYQQALGLGLQFLLWYDEGEERNRGNFPPRFSGRQFPNYSSELNVNALELEDSALYLCASSSRYTGGDTEAFFGQGTRLTVV.

The rearrangement uses TRBV6-6 and TRBJ2-5, with 7 positions matching TRBD1. The trim removed 2 bases at V and 1 base at J, leaving 4 bases unmatched. The CDR3 totals 15 residues. The V gene's germline CDR1 is MNHNY and CDR2 SVGAGI (reference sequence). The CDR3 nucleotides read TGTGCCAGCAGTTACGATGGGACAGCCCAAGAGACCCAGTACTTC. Translated, it gives CASSYDGTAQETQYF.

This clone appeared a single time. The chain couples TRBV19 to TRBJ1-1, with D unresolved. Germline values: CDR1 LNHDA, CDR2 SQIVND (reference sequence). The CDR3 contains 14 residues. V was trimmed by 3 bases and J by 0 bases, leaving 8 bases between them. The CDR3 DNA reads TGTGCCAGTAGTATTGGGAGTTTGAACACTGAAGCTTTCTTT. Amino acid sequence: CASSIGSLNTEAFF.

The chain joins TRBV4-2 to TRBJ1-3; D gene ambiguous. The V gene's germline CDR1 is LGHNA and CDR2 YNFKEQ. CDR3 length equals 15 residues. V lost 3 bases to trimming and J lost 4 bases, with 13 bases between them. The CDR3 region has the DNA TGTGCCAGCAGCCAGGCCGTCGGACCCGGAAACACCATATATTTT. Protein product: CASSQAVGPGNTIYF.

The chain carries TRBV6-5 and TRBJ1-2; no clear D. This CDR3 region has 14 residues. CDR1 is MNHEY and CDR2 is SVGAGI in the germline V gene. V was shortened by 6 bases and J by 2 bases, with 13 bases between the two germline ends. The CDR3 is CASRKRGQNYGYTF. The CDR3 nucleotides are TGTGCCAGCAGAAAGCGTGGCCAAAACTATGGCTACACCTTC.

This chain uses TRBV9 with TRBJ1-2; no clear D. Germline-derived CDR1 and CDR2 are SGDLS and YYNGEE. The V and J ends lost 1 base and 4 bases respectively, with 5 bases between them. CDR3 length equals 12 residues. CDR3 coding DNA: TGTGCCAGCAGCGTATCCACCTATGGCTACACCTTC. The encoded protein is CASSVSTYGYTF.

Of note for this clone: The same CDR3 is also encoded by other DNA sequences in this sample. The V call is TRBV6-5, the J call TRBJ1-5; D gene unclear. Germline CDR1 MNHEY, CDR2 SVGAGI. The CDR3 spans 15 residues. Trimming removed 0 bases from V and 4 bases from J, with 10 bases in between. CDR3 coding DNA: TGTGCCAGCAGTTACTCGGGTACAGCTAATCAGCCCCAGCATTTT. This gives the protein CASSYSGTANQPQHF.

The chain employs TRBV28 and TRBJ2-7; 8 nucleotides agree with TRBD1. CDR1 MDHEN and CDR2 SYDVKM come from the germline V gene. Germline trimming cut 7 bases from V and 2 bases from J; bases unmatched to any gene: 7. The CDR3 length is 14 residues. The CDR3 spells CASTRGQAPYEQYF. CDR3 nucleotides: TGTGCCAGCACCCGGGGACAGGCTCCCTACGAGCAGTACTTC.

The chain is built from TRBV6-5 and TRBJ1-6; D unresolved. The CDR3 length is 12 residues. V dropped 2 bases and J dropped 8 bases, with 4 bases sitting between them. CDR1 and CDR2 (germline): MNHEY, SVGAGI. CDR3 sequence (DNA): TGTGCCAGCAGTTACAAAGATTCACCCCTCCACTTT. Amino acids: CASSYKDSPLHF.

The chain links TRBV11-2 to TRBJ2-7; 9 bases fit TRBD2. V gave up 4 bases and J gave up 7 bases; unmatched junction bases: 11. The CDR3 is 15 residues long. CDR1 and CDR2 from the germline V gene are SGHAT and FQNNGV. The CDR3 coding sequence is TGTGCCAGCAGCTCAAGCGGGAGGAAGATAACGGAGCAGTACTTC. Its protein is CASSSSGRKITEQYF. The full variable domain, its missing parts supplied by reference TRBV11-2 and TRBJ2-7, is EAGVAQSPRYKIIEKRQSVAFWCNPISGHATLYWYQQILGQGPKLLIQFQNNGVVDDSQLPKDRFSAERLKGVDSTLKIQPAKLEDSAVYLCASSSSGRKITEQYFGPGTRLTVT.

The CDR3 reads CASKSASWGQRARTDTQYF. The CDR3 nucleotides read TGTGCCAGCAAGTCCGCATCTTGGGGCCAGCGGGCCCGCACAGATACGCAGTATTTT. The chain recombines TRBV27 with TRBJ2-3, with a possible D match to TRBD2 (6 bases). Germline assignment: CDR1 MNHEY and CDR2 SMNVEV (reference sequence). V was trimmed by 7 bases and J by 1 base, leaving 27 bases between them. This CDR3 comprises 19 residues.